Listed below are T cell receptor beta chains from one sample, sequenced in a study of blood T cell repertoires in COVID-19. Clones were sequenced by immunoSEQ multiplex PCR, and TCRdb holds only the in-frame ones, with some missing. In the table there are approximately 260,000 clones, roughly 89% of which are singletons. The specimen sequenced was peripheral blood. All receptors come from a man in his forties or fifties with acute or convalescent COVID-19. CDR3s include the opening cysteine and the closing phenylalanine or tryptophan. The D gene is left open where the match is weak. Only some rows state a clone size, as once, few, many or a class for expanded clones.

CDR3nt,CDR3aa,v_gene,j_gene,d_gene,abundance
TGCGCCAGCACCAACGCCCCAGGTACGAACACCGGGGAGCTGTTTTTT,CASTNAPGTNTGELFF,TRBV5-1,TRBJ2-2,-,few
TGTGCCAGCAGCGGACTGATGGCCTCACCCCTCCACTTT,CASSGLMASPLHF,TRBV12-3/TRBV12-4,TRBJ1-6,-,-
TGTGCCAGCAGGAGGCCTCAGGGGGGCAGCTCCTACGAGCAGTACTTC,CASRRPQGGSSYEQYF,TRBV9,TRBJ2-7,-,-
TGTGCCAGCAGCAGGGACAGGGAGCGGCCCCAGCATTTT,CASSRDRERPQHF,TRBV3-1/TRBV3-2,TRBJ1-5,TRBD1,-
TGTGCCAGCGCTGGGGGCAGGGGGAGGTTTAATGAGCAGTTCTTC,CASAGGRGRFNEQFF,TRBV7-9,TRBJ2-1,-,-
TGTGCCAGCAGCTTTTACGGGACAAACCAAGAGACCCAGTACTTC,CASSFYGTNQETQYF,TRBV5-6,TRBJ2-5,-,-
TGTGCGATCACCTTTAAGACAGGGGAGTTACGCAATCAGCCCCAGCATTTT,CAITFKTGELRNQPQHF,TRBV30,TRBJ1-5,TRBD1,-
TGTGCCAGCAGCCAAGTGGGGACAGGGGGGAGCGAGCAGTACTTC,CASSQVGTGGSEQYF,TRBV4-2,TRBJ2-7,TRBD1,-
TGTGCCAGCAGCTACAAACCGGGACAGGGCAATCAGCCCCAGCATTTT,CASSYKPGQGNQPQHF,TRBV7-8,TRBJ1-5,TRBD1,-
TGTGCCAGCAGTGAAGGCAGTTCTCATAATTCACCCCTCCACTTT,CASSEGSSHNSPLHF,TRBV2,TRBJ1-6,-,-
TGTGGCGCGGGGACGGTGAAGTTTGGGTACACCTTC,CGAGTVKFGYTF,TRBV10-3,TRBJ1-2,-,-
TGTGCCAGCTCACCCGGGACTAGCGGGGGAGAGCAGTTCTTC,CASSPGTSGGEQFF,TRBV18,TRBJ2-1,TRBD2,-
TGTGCCAGCAGCTTAGGGAGAGGGATAGATGGCTACACCTTC,CASSLGRGIDGYTF,TRBV7-9,TRBJ1-2,-,few
TGTGCCAGCAGCTCGACAGGTGGGAATGAGCAGTTCTTC,CASSSTGGNEQFF,TRBV7-3,TRBJ2-1,-,-
TGTGCCAGCAGCTTAACGTGGCAGGGGAATTCACCCCTCCACTTT,CASSLTWQGNSPLHF,TRBV7-3,TRBJ1-6,-,once
TGTGCCAGCAGCCAAGCGACATTGAACACCGGGGAGCTGTTTTTT,CASSQATLNTGELFF,TRBV3-1/TRBV3-2,TRBJ2-2,-,-
TGTGCCAGCAGCCGCCGACTAGCGGGGGGGCGGGATGAGCAGTTCTTC,CASSRRLAGGRDEQFF,TRBV3-1/TRBV3-2,TRBJ2-1,TRBD2,-
TGCAGCGCCCTCGCAGGTCATCGTAACTATGGCTACACCTTC,CSALAGHRNYGYTF,TRBV29-1,TRBJ1-2,-,-
TGTGCCAGCAGCGTAGCTGGCCTAGCGGGGAACAATGAGCAGTTCTTC,CASSVAGLAGNNEQFF,TRBV9,TRBJ2-1,TRBD2,-
TGTGCCAGCAGCACCAGAGGACAGCCCAATGGCTACACCTTC,CASSTRGQPNGYTF,TRBV5-6,TRBJ1-2,-,-
TGCAGCGTTGAATCGAGACTAGTATCTGAGCAGTTCTTC,CSVESRLVSEQFF,TRBV29-1,TRBJ2-1,-,few
TGCGCCAGCAGCCAACCACCGGGGGTGGACTCTGGGGCCAACGTCCTGACTTTC,CASSQPPGVDSGANVLTF,TRBV4-1,TRBJ2-6,-,-
TGTGCCAGCAGCGTAGACCTATACAATGAGCAGTTCTTC,CASSVDLYNEQFF,TRBV9,TRBJ2-1,-,few
TGTGCCAGCAGCGTAGCTGGCAGCGGGGGTTACGAGCAGTACTTC,CASSVAGSGGYEQYF,TRBV9,TRBJ2-7,TRBD2,-
TGTGCCAGCAGCCCCGGGACAGTCTACGAGCAGTACTTC,CASSPGTVYEQYF,TRBV6-5,TRBJ2-7,TRBD1,-
TGTGCCGCTCATACCGGGGAAGAGACCCAGTACTTC,CAAHTGEETQYF,TRBV6-5,TRBJ2-5,-,once
TGTGCCAGCAGCCTCGGCCGGACAAGGTCCTACGAGCAGTACTTC,CASSLGRTRSYEQYF,TRBV9,TRBJ2-7,-,-